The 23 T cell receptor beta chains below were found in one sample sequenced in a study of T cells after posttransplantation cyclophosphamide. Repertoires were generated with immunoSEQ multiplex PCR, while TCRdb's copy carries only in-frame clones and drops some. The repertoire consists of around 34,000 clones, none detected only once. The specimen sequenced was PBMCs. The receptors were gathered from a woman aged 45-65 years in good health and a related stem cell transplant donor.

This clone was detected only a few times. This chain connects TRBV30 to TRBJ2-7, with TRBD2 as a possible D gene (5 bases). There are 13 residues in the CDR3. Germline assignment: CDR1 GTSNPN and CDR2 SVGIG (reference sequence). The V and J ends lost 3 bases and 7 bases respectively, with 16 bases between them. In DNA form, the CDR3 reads TGTGCCTGGAGCGTGGGGTGGTCGGGGGAGCAGTACTTC. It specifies CAWSVGWSGEQYF.

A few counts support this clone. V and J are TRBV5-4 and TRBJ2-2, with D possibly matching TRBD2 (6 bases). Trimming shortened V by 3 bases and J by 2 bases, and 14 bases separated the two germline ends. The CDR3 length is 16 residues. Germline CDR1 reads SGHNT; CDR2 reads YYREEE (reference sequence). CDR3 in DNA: TGTGCCAGCAGCTCCACCGGGACTTCTAACACCGGGGAGCTGTTTTTT. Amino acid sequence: CASSSTGTSNTGELFF. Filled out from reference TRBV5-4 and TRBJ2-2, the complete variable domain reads ETGVTQSPTHLIKTRGQQVTLRCSSQSGHNTVSWYQQALGQGPQFIFQYYREEENGRGNFPPRFSGLQFPNYSSELNVNALELDDSALYLCASSSTGTSNTGELFFGEGSRLTVL.

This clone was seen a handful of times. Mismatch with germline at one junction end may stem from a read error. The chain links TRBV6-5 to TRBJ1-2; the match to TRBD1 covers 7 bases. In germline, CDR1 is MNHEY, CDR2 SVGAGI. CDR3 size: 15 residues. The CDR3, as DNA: TGTGCCACCATCCACGTGGGCAGGGGGAACTATCGCTACACCTTC. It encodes CATIHVGRGNYRYTF.

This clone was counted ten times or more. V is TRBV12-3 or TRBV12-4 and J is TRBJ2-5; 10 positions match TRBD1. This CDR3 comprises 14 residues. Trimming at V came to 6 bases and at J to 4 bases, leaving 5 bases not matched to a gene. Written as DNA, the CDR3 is TGTGCCAGCAGGCGGACAGGGGGAAGAGAGACCCAGTACTTC. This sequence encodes CASRRTGGRETQYF.

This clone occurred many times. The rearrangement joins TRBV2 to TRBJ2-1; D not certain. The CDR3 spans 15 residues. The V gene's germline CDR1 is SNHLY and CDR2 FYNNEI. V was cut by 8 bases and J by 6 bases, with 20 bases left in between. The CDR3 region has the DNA TGTGCCAGCGTTTTATCATTCCCAGTGTTCAATGAGCAGTTCTTC. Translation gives CASVLSFPVFNEQFF.

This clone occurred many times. Here the CDR3 reads CASSEYYSGGGYYGYTF. The CDR3, as DNA: TGTGCCAGCAGTGAATATTATTCTGGCGGGGGATACTATGGCTACACCTTC. This chain joins TRBV6-1 and TRBJ1-2; D might be TRBD1 (5 bases). There are 17 residues in the CDR3. Germline values: CDR1 MNHNS, CDR2 SASEGT. V was clipped by 2 bases and J by 3 bases, with 19 bases between them.

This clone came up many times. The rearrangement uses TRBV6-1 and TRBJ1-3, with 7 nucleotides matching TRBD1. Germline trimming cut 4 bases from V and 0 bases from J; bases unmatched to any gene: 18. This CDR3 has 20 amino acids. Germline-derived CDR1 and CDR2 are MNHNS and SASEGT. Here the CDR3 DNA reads TGTGCCAGCAGTGTTTGGGCTACCGGGACAGCCTTTTTCTCTGGAAACACCATATATTTT. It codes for CASSVWATGTAFFSGNTIYF.

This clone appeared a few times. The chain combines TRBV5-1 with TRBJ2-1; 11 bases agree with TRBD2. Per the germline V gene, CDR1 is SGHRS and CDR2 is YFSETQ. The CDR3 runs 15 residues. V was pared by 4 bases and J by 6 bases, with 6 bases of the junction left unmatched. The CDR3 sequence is CASSPVAGGGNEQFF. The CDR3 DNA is TGCGCCAGCAGCCCTGTAGCGGGAGGGGGCAATGAGCAGTTCTTC. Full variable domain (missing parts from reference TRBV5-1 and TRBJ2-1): KAGVTQTPRYLIKTRGQQVTLSCSPISGHRSVSWYQQTPGQGLQFLFEYFSETQRNKGNFPGRFSGRQFSNSRSEMNVSTLELGDSALYLCASSPVAGGGNEQFFGPGTRLTVL.

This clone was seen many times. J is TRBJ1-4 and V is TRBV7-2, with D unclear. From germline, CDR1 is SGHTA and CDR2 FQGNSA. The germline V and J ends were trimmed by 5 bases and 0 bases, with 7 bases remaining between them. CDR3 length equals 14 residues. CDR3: CASSPGATNEKLFF. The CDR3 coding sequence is TGTGCCAGCAGCCCGGGTGCAACTAATGAAAAACTGTTTTTT.

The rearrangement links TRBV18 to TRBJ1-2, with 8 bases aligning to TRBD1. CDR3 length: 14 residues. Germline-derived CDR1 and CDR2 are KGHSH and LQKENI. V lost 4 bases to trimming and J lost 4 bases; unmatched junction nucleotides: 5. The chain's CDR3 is CASSRDRRTYGYTF. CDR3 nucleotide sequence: TGTGCCAGCTCACGGGACAGGAGGACCTATGGCTACACCTTC.

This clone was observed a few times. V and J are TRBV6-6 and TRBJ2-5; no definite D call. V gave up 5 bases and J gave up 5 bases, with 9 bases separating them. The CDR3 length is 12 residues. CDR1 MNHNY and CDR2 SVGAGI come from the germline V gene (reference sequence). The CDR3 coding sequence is TGTGCCAGCAGTCCCTCAAGGGAGACCCAGTACTTC. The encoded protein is CASSPSRETQYF.

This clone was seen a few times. CDR3 loop: CATSRDPGGETQYF. In DNA form, the CDR3 reads TGTGCCACCAGCAGAGATCCGGGGGGGGAGACCCAGTACTTC. The rearrangement links TRBV15 to TRBJ2-5, with 8 bases matching TRBD2. The germline V gene encodes CDR1 LNHNV and CDR2 YYDKDF (reference sequence). The CDR3 length is 14 residues. J was trimmed by 5 bases and V by 0 bases; bases with no gene match: 2.

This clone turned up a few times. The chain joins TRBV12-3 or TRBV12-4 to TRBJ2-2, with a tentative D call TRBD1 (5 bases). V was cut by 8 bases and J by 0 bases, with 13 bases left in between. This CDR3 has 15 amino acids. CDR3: CASDRRFANTGELFF. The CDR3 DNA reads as TGTGCCAGCGACAGAAGATTCGCGAACACCGGGGAGCTGTTTTTT.

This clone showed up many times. The CDR3 nucleotides are TGTGCCAGCAAGGAGGGCAACACTGAAGCTTTCTTT. Amino acids: CASKEGNTEAFF. This rearrangement joins TRBV28 to TRBJ1-1; D uncertain. V gave up 7 bases and J gave up 2 bases, with 8 bases separating them. CDR1 MDHEN and CDR2 SYDVKM come from the germline V gene. The length of the CDR3 is 12 residues.

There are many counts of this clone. In DNA form, the CDR3 reads TGTGCCAGCAGCTCCCTGATAGGGACTAGCGGGAGAGGGGAGCAGTTCTTC. Protein sequence: CASSSLIGTSGRGEQFF. The chain uses TRBV7-9 and TRBJ2-1; TRBD2 matches 14 bases. This CDR3 is 17 amino acids long. The germline gives CDR1 SEHNR, CDR2 FQNEAQ (reference sequence). V lost 4 bases to trimming and J lost 10 bases; unmatched junction nucleotides: 12.

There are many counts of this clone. The CDR3 spells CASSHDSLTQQYF. CDR3 DNA: TGTGCCAGCAGCCACGACAGCCTTACGCAGCAGTACTTC. This chain links TRBV16 with TRBJ2-7, with D perhaps matching TRBD1 (5 bases). Germline CDR1 is KGHSY and CDR2 is FQNENV. Trimming stripped 3 bases from V and 8 bases from J, with 14 bases between. This CDR3 is 13 amino acids long.

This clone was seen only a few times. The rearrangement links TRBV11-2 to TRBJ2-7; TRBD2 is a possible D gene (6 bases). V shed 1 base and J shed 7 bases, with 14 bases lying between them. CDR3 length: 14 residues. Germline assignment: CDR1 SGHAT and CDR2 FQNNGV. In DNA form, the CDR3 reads TGTGCCAGCAGCTTAGGCGGGACTCAACGGGAGCAGTACTTC. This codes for CASSLGGTQREQYF.

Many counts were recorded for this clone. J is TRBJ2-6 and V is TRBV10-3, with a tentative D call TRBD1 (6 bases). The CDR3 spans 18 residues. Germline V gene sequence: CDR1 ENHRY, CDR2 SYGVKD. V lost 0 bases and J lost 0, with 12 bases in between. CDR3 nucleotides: TGTGCCATCAGTGAGTCCCCACAGGGCTACTCTGGGGCCAACGTCCTGACTTTC. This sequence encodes CAISESPQGYSGANVLTF.

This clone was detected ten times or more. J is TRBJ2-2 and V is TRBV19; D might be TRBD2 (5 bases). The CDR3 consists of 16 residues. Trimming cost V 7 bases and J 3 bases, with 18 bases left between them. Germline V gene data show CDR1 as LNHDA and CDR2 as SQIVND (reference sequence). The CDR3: CASTQPLGQHTGELFF. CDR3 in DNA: TGTGCCAGTACCCAACCACTAGGCCAACACACCGGGGAGCTGTTTTTT.

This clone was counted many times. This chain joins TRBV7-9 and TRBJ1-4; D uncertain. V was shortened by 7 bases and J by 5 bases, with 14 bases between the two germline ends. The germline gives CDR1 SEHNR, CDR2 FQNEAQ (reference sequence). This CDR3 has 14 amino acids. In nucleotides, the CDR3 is TGTGCCAGCACCAGTAAGATGGGCAATGAAAAACTGTTTTTT. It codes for CASTSKMGNEKLFF.

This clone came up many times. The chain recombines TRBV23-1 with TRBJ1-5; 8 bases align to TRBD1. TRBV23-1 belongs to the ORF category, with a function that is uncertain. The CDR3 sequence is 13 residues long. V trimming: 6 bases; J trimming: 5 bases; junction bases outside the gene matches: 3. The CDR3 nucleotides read TGCGCCAGCAGGCGACAGGGGCATCAGCCCCAGCATTTT. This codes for CASRRQGHQPQHF.

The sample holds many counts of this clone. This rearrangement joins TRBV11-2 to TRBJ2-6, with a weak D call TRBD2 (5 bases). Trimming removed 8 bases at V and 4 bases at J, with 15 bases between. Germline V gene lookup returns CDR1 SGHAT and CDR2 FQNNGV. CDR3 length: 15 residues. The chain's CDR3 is CASSPAEAGANVLTF. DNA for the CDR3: TGTGCCAGCTCCCCCGCGGAGGCCGGGGCCAACGTCCTGACTTTC.

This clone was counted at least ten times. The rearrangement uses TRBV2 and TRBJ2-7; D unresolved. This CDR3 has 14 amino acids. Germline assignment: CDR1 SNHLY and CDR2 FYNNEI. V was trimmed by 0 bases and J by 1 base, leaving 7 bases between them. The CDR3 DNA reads TGTGCCAGCAGTGAAGCAGAGGTTTCCTACGAGCAGTACTTC. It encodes CASSEAEVSYEQYF.